This T cell receptor (beta chain) was profiled in a study of cytomegalovirus exposure and HLA in healthy donors (dated by TCRdb to 2015 to 2018). Notes on the research overall: The 666 repertoires of the first cohort and the roughly 120 validation repertoires were produced on the same platform, according to a later analysis. The study aimed to test whether cataloging public T cell receptors could reveal signatures of past pathogen exposure. In addition to the first cohort of about 650 subjects, a separate validation cohort of 120 different subjects was used. To predict cytomegalovirus infection status, the study brought together high-throughput TCR immunosequencing, statistical association of individual TCRs with disease status, and machine learning. Results and caveats for the whole study, not just this receptor: The validation cohort had no HLA typing available for a later analysis, so co-occurrence within that cohort was assessed over all 120 or so repertoires. A total of 150 to 200 TCR beta chains were listed by the study as associated with cytomegalovirus. Of the cluster scores, approximately 95% were above 0 in a later analysis, which found that TCRs clustered in the first cohort also tended to co-occur in the 95 to 150 validation repertoires. It was suggested by the authors that the approach could potentially be generalized to other disease states and immunological phenotypes. In vitro tests confirmed that a few of the cytomegalovirus-associated TCR beta chains recognize cytomegalovirus antigens. While some public TCRs were present in many individuals, most TCR sequences turned up only very rarely across donors. The classifier was reported to diagnose cytomegalovirus status with high specificity and sensitivity in both the original cohort and the validation cohort.

Of note for this clone: The clone's antigen remains unknown. The record has no base qualities; no much larger clone is one base away.

Donors formed part of the validation cohort, which comprised 120 or so subjects and was distinct from the first cohort of over 500 subjects. Library prep was done by the immunoSEQ multiplex PCR assay. The authors' pipeline ran thus. A statistical classification framework was built for diagnosing cytomegalovirus status from the catalog of TCR beta chain sequences. TCRdb obtained this table from immuneACCESS and retained in-frame rearrangements with V and J assigned. These tables miss some clones; where compared with another copy, unresolved V genes account for less than half of the shortfall, and the remainder is unexplained. V and J calls and clone size come straight from that table; D and trimming were deduced from the DNA. The table for this sample lists 150,000 to 200,000 clones; 80% to 90% of them were counted only once. Around 5% of the sample belongs to the ten largest clones. The TCR comes from a woman in her 30s in good health and CMV-seronegative. Sequenced sample: PBMCs.

The CDR3 region: CSARLNQPQHF. The DNA sequence is as follows: TGCAGTGCTAGGTTAAATCAGCCCCAGCATTTT. The chain uses TRBV20-1 and TRBJ1-5; there is no confident call for the D gene. CDR3 length: 11 amino acids, cysteine to phenylalanine. Just CDR3 DNA is preserved here, 33 bases in frame from base 1. The trim is 3 bases for V and 4 bases for J, with a gap of 4 bases between the germline ends. From the germline V gene (reference sequence), CDR1 is DFQATT and CDR2 is SNEGSKA.